Listed below are T cell receptor beta chains from one sample, sequenced in a study of cytomegalovirus exposure and HLA in healthy donors. TCRdb's copy holds only in-frame clones and misses some; the assay was immunoSEQ multiplex PCR. The sample carries 50,000 to 60,000 clones, roughly 74% recorded once. The sample was PBMCs. The receptors stem from a female donor in good health and CMV-seronegative. The CDR3 runs from the conserved cysteine through the conserved F or W. D genes are given only for firm matches. Clone size is given for some rows only: seen once, a few or many times, or a class if the clone is expanded.

j_call	clone_size	v_call	d_call	cdr3_aa	cdr3_nt
TRBJ2-2	-	TRBV7-2	TRBD2	CASSLRLAGGLNTGELFF	TGTGCCAGCAGCTTACGACTAGCGGGGGGGCTAAACACCGGGGAGCTGTTTTTT
TRBJ1-2	-	TRBV13	-	CASRLGHLLGNYGYTF	TGTGCCAGCAGATTGGGACACCTTCTGGGCAACTATGGCTACACCTTC
TRBJ1-1	-	TRBV5-1	-	CASSFTGEGAFF	TGCGCCAGCAGCTTCACGGGTGAGGGAGCTTTCTTT
TRBJ1-2	-	TRBV5-5	TRBD1	CASSSWWDRVAYGYTF	TGTGCCAGCAGCTCCTGGTGGGACAGGGTGGCCTATGGCTACACCTTC
TRBJ1-3	-	TRBV9	TRBD1	CASSTDRGRRNTIYF	TGTGCCAGCAGCACCGACAGGGGACGCAGAAACACCATATATTTT
TRBJ1-2	-	TRBV27	-	CASSSGYGYTF	TGTGCCAGCAGTTCCGGTTATGGCTACACCTTC
TRBJ1-6	-	TRBV7-8	-	CASSPRKKGGTGTPLHF	TGTGCCAGCAGCCCCAGAAAGAAGGGAGGCACGGGTACACCCCTCCACTTT
TRBJ1-1	-	TRBV5-1	-	CASSQNTEAFF	TGCGCCAGCAGCCAAAACACTGAAGCTTTCTTT
TRBJ1-5	-	TRBV19	-	CATGQLELQHF	TGTGCCACAGGACAGTTAGAACTGCAGCATTTT
TRBJ1-1	-	TRBV6-4	-	CASRAYKEDDMNTEAFF	TGTGCCAGCCGTGCCTATAAGGAGGATGACATGAACACTGAAGCTTTCTTT
TRBJ2-3	-	TRBV19	TRBD2	CASSIITSGDTDTQYF	TGTGCCAGTAGTATAATAACTAGCGGGGACACAGATACGCAGTATTTT
TRBJ1-5	-	TRBV4-1	-	CASSQDYTEERPQHF	TGCGCCAGCAGCCAGGACTACACGGAGGAACGGCCCCAGCATTTT
TRBJ2-1	-	TRBV4-2	TRBD2	CASSQGGTSSNEQFF	TGTGCCAGCAGCCAAGGGGGGACTAGTAGCAATGAGCAGTTCTTC
TRBJ2-7	-	TRBV2	-	CASGTPRDYEQYF	TGTGCCTCGGGGACTCCTCGAGATTACGAGCAGTACTTC
TRBJ2-7	-	TRBV5-6	TRBD1	CASSLGQGAVSITYEQYF	TGTGCCAGCAGCTTGGGACAGGGGGCGGTTTCAATCACCTACGAGCAGTACTTC
TRBJ1-2	few	TRBV16	-	CASSQSTVYYSGYGYTF	TGTGCCAGCAGCCAATCCACAGTGTATTATAGTGGCTATGGCTACACCTTC
TRBJ2-3	few	TRBV9	TRBD2	CASSHPSRLAGNTDTQYF	TGTGCCAGCAGCCACCCATCGAGGCTAGCGGGGAATACAGATACGCAGTATTTT
TRBJ1-2	-	TRBV7-9	TRBD1	CASSLTRTGADYGYTF	TGTGCCAGCAGCTTAACCCGGACAGGGGCGGACTATGGCTACACCTTC
TRBJ2-7	few	TRBV5-1	-	CASSFDSYEQYF	TGCGCCAGCAGCTTTGACTCGTACGAGCAGTACTTC
TRBJ1-2	-	TRBV4-2	-	CASSPSGEYYGYTF	TGTGCCAGCAGCCCCTCTGGGGAGTACTATGGCTACACCTTC
TRBJ2-1	-	TRBV7-3	-	CASTPMGGTNNEQFF	TGTGCCAGCACCCCCATGGGGGGGACAAACAATGAGCAGTTCTTC
TRBJ1-1	-	TRBV5-6	-	CASSRVPNTEAFF	TGTGCCAGCAGCCGGGTCCCGAACACTGAAGCTTTCTTT
TRBJ1-4	few	TRBV5-8	-	CASGEGGPNEKLFF	TGTGCCAGCGGCGAGGGGGGGCCTAATGAAAAACTGTTTTTT
TRBJ1-1	-	TRBV6-1	-	CASSTRDGGRTEAFF	TGTGCCAGCTCCACCCGAGACGGGGGAAGGACTGAAGCTTTCTTT
TRBJ1-1	few	TRBV5-1	TRBD1	CASSPETGVNTEAFF	TGCGCCAGCAGCCCTGAGACAGGGGTGAACACTGAAGCTTTCTTT
TRBJ2-5	-	TRBV6-1	-	CASSEYMETQYF	TGTGCCAGCAGTGAATATATGGAGACCCAGTACTTC